This T cell receptor (beta chain) appears in the sequencing data of a study of cytomegalovirus exposure and HLA in healthy donors. Of note for this clone: Its specificity is not known.

Germline trimming cut 5 bases from V and 1 base from J; bases unmatched to any gene: 4. Germline V gene sequence: CDR1 MNHEY, CDR2 SVGAGI. CDR3 size: 14 residues. PCR amplification relied on 60 Vbeta primers (plus 13 Jbeta primers). Assay used: immunoSEQ multiplex PCR; TCRdb lists only in-frame clones, some missing. The table lists approximately 150,000 clones, approximately 80% of them singletons, with approximately 1.8% in the top ten. Study results and caveats: Likely technical artifact: a cluster of highly shared sequence variants. In a later analysis, 15,000 to 20,000 TCR beta sequences were associated with HLA alleles at 0.05 false discovery rate. Indistinguishability led to the exclusion of some V segments, TRBV6-2 and TRBV6-3 included. Reportedly, a later analysis found an Asian-associated ancestry cluster had fewer N-insertions than the approximately 670-donor mean.

This chain connects TRBV6-5 to TRBJ1-1; 7 bases agree with TRBD1. Sequences were obtained from PBMCs. This sequence originates from a woman younger than 45 in good health and CMV-seronegative. This chain's CDR3 is CASSEGQENTEAFF. In DNA form, the CDR3 reads TGTGCCAGCAGTGAAGGACAGGAGAACACTGAAGCTTTCTTT.